These T cell receptor beta chains were read from a single sample in a study of molecular identifiers for immune sequencing clone quantification. Via MiXCR, TCRdb re-called the PCR reads, giving one row per CDR3 protein. The table has 50,000 to 75,000 distinct CDR3 sequences, about 20% seen once; the top ten hold approximately 1.5%. Sequencing was carried out using naive CD8+ T cells from blood, with Jurkat cell RNA spiked in. These receptor sequences come from a human donor in good health. Some libraries in this study had Jurkat cell RNA spiked in. Each CDR3 is given without its conserved first and last residue.

J: TRBJ1-1
V: TRBV9
CDR3: ASSLLMVAGLSAEAF

J: TRBJ2-5
V: TRBV7-2
CDR3: ASSSSLYLAGGPEETQY

J: TRBJ2-1
V: TRBV15
CDR3: ATSREGLAHTNEQF

J: TRBJ2-1
V: TRBV7-2
CDR3: ASSLYRDEQF

J: TRBJ1-2
V: TRBV11-3
CDR3: ASSLGPLPGGRKLNYGYT

J: TRBJ2-1
V: TRBV11-2
CDR3: ASSLRGTTISGNEQF

J: TRBJ2-1
V: TRBV19
CDR3: ASSPGSSGRDSYNEQF

J: TRBJ2-5
V: TRBV6-1
CDR3: ASSDPGTGQETQY

J: TRBJ2-7
V: TRBV7-6
CDR3: ASSLGLADYEQY

J: TRBJ1-1
V: TRBV5-6
CDR3: ASSLGAGLTEAF

J: TRBJ2-3
V: TRBV27
CDR3: ARSLYIAGRTNTQY

J: TRBJ2-3
V: TRBV12-3/TRBV12-4
CDR3: ASSSDGSADTQY

J: TRBJ2-3
V: TRBV28
CDR3: ASSHPGQGAYTQY

J: TRBJ2-2
V: TRBV7-8
CDR3: ASSLVIPPVASNTGELF

J: TRBJ2-2
V: TRBV27
CDR3: ASSLGPLF

J: TRBJ1-4
V: TRBV5-5
CDR3: ASRTVPLTNEKLF

J: TRBJ2-5
V: TRBV7-9
CDR3: ASSSRLAGGSLSRETQY

J: TRBJ2-5
V: TRBV12-3/TRBV12-4
CDR3: ASSFGLEILETQY

J: TRBJ2-1
V: TRBV7-7
CDR3: ASSLTRFSAQF

J: TRBJ2-7
V: TRBV27
CDR3: ASSLSAGTLSYEQY

J: TRBJ2-3
V: TRBV6-1
CDR3: ASSEYSGRSADTQY

J: TRBJ1-3
V: TRBV30
CDR3: AWRERGSPGNTIY

J: TRBJ2-5
V: TRBV30
CDR3: AWRPGQQETQY

J: TRBJ2-3
V: TRBV4-2
CDR3: ASSQVYPRDFGSDTQY

J: TRBJ2-1
V: TRBV7-9
CDR3: ASGTGRKYNEQF

J: TRBJ1-6
V: TRBV13
CDR3: ASSFDRGSHSPLH

J: TRBJ2-7
V: TRBV7-2
CDR3: ASNNWASGEDEQY

J: TRBJ2-3
V: TRBV19
CDR3: ASSTRLGWGPT

J: TRBJ2-6
V: TRBV6-5
CDR3: ASSYSVGTVISGANVLT

J: TRBJ2-1
V: TRBV3-1
CDR3: ASSQDTSGGNEQF

J: TRBJ2-5
V: TRBV7-3
CDR3: ASSSLQDRKETQY

J: TRBJ2-1
V: TRBV15
CDR3: ATSGGTGVDEQF

J: TRBJ1-5
V: TRBV7-6
CDR3: ASSTHNSNQPQH

J: TRBJ1-1
V: TRBV2
CDR3: ASSELTGTPEAF

J: TRBJ1-1
V: TRBV3-1
CDR3: ASSPRGWDEAF

J: TRBJ2-3
V: TRBV28
CDR3: ASSGNRDNTDTQY

J: TRBJ2-7
V: TRBV20-1
CDR3: SAPREGVLSYEQY

J: TRBJ2-3
V: TRBV6-2/TRBV6-3
CDR3: ASSWDRGDMGDTQY

J: TRBJ2-7
V: TRBV19
CDR3: ASSAYPPYEQY

J: TRBJ2-7
V: TRBV5-6
CDR3: ASSLELYEQY

J: TRBJ2-6
V: TRBV7-9
CDR3: ASSLVGVPGTGGSGANVLT

J: TRBJ2-7
V: TRBV20-1
CDR3: SARGYSYEQY